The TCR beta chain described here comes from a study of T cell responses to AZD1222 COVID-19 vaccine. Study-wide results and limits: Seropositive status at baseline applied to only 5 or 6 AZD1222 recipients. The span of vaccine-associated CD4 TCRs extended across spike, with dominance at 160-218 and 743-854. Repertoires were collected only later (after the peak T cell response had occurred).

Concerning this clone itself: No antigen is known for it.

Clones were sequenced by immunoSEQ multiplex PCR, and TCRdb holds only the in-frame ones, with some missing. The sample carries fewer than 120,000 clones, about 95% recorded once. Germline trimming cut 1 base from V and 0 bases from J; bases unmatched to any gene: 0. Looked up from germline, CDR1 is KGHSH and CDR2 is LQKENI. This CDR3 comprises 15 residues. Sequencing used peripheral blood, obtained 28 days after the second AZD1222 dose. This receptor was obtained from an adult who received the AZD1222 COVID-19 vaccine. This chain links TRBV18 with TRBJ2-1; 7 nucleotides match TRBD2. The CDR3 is CASSPRGSSYNEQFF. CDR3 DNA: TGTGCCAGCTCACCACGCGGGAGCTCCTACAATGAGCAGTTCTTC.